This T cell receptor beta chain was captured by sequencing in a study of response to subunit inactivated influenza vaccine. This CDR3 spans 13 amino acids. Germline CDR1 is DFQATT and CDR2 is SNEGSKA (reference sequence). With V trimmed by 3 bases and J by 6 bases, 5 bases remained unmatched. Each CDR3 protein is one row after TCRdb ran MiXCR on the RT-PCR reads. The data show around 710,000 distinct CDR3 sequences, more than 11% seen once. The material sequenced was PBMCs from blood, taken less than 15 days before vaccination. The rearrangement uses TRBV20-1 and TRBJ1-2; the match to TRBD1 covers 9 bases. The source is a man aged 50 or older who received an inactivated influenza vaccine. The CDR3 DNA reads TGCAGTGCTAGGGACAGGGGATGGGATGGCTACACCTTC. The encoded protein is CSARDRGWDGYTF.